This TCR beta chain comes out of a study of T cell repertoires in cytomegalovirus infection. Study-wide findings and caveats: HLA-C-restricted CMV-specific TCR beta clonotypes were dominant in the ex vivo response.

This clonotype has ten or more counts. Its antigen is currently unknown. Germline CDR1 and CDR2: MGHRA and YSYEKL. Trimming removed 3 bases from V and 10 bases from J, with 9 bases in between. CDR3 size: 11 residues. TCRdb reanalysed the reads using MiXCR and keeps one entry per CDR3 protein. Of 450,000 to 550,000 distinct CDR3 sequences listed, approximately 42% were seen once; the top ten hold 35% to 50%. This chain connects TRBV4-1 to TRBJ1-1; D not resolved. Material: cultured PBMCs, obtained from culture after CMV antigen stimulation. The source is a human donor in good health (CMV status not recorded). Some clones in this sample may be carry-over from other donors' samples. The CDR3, as DNA: TGCGCCAGCAGCCAGTCCGACGCAGCTTTCTTT. This translates into CASSQSDAAFF.